The clone carrying this T cell receptor beta chain showed up just a few times. Its antigen is still unknown. The data were taken from a study of response to subunit inactivated influenza vaccine. Germline CDR1 MGHRA, CDR2 YSYEKL. CDR3 length: 17 amino acids. V was cut by 2 bases and J by 8 bases, with 24 bases left in between. TCRdb passed the RT-PCR reads through MiXCR, listing each CDR3 protein once. The repertoire holds about 800,000 distinct CDR3 sequences, with around 20% as singletons. Study findings and constraints: Seasonal influenza vaccination, on each occasion, was suggested by the authors to recruit few new T cells.

The sequence was obtained from a man in his forties or fifties who received an inactivated influenza vaccine. This sequence joins TRBV4-1 and TRBJ1-1, with D perhaps matching TRBD1 (5 bases). The specimen comprised PBMCs from blood, sampled 5 days after vaccination. The chain's CDR3 is CASSQYGGRDPLAEAFF. The CDR3 nucleotides read TGCGCCAGCAGCCAATATGGGGGGAGGGACCCATTGGCGGAAGCTTTCTTT.